Given below is one T cell receptor (beta chain) in context. This clone was seen more than once but under ten times. What this receptor recognizes is not known. Sequence at one end of the junction differs from germline and may be a read error. The data derive from a study of beta chain features in type 1 diabetes (dated by TCRdb to the late 2010s). A note on the overall study: Mean age, gender distribution, total cell number and subset yield did not differ between patients and healthy donors. Regulatory and stem cell-like memory subsets were obtained from only 8 patients and roughly 8 healthy donors, while naive and central memory subsets were obtained from all 30 or so donors. A total of some 100,000,000 sorted cells were examined across all samples, and the number of cells per subset was strongly correlated with RNA yield. The study compared TCRB repertoires of sorted circulating CD4+ T cell subsets between recently diagnosed type 1 diabetes patients and matched healthy donors.

Broader findings and caveats from the paper: The naive, central memory and regulatory TCRB repertoires appeared to resemble one another more closely among patients than among healthy donors. PCR may preferentially amplify shorter templates, but because patient and control samples were amplified and corrected together, any resulting skew would affect both groups equally. Type 1 diabetes patients showed a moderate but significant shortening of TCRB CDR3 length in all four CD4+ subsets. Because small numbers of individuals were included in the HLA sub-analyses, any influence of HLA type on TCRB rearrangement was left unresolved. Because cDNA was sequenced instead of genomic DNA, highly expressing activated cells could be over-represented, though the groups showed no difference in activation or CD3 levels. Patients with type 1 diabetes made fewer insertions and deleted more nucleotides at VDJ recombination sites, implying thymic rearrangement abnormalities.

Each donor gave one peripheral blood draw, approximately 100 mL on average, collected into heparinised tubes. A BD FACSAria II and a panel including CD45RO, CCR7, CD25, CD127, CD95 and CD27 were used to sort naive, central memory, regulatory and stem cell-like memory CD4+ T cells. All sorted populations exceeded 95% purity. PBMCs were isolated right away by Lymphoprep density gradient centrifugation and were stained directly, without culture. So that batch effects would be minimized, each experiment stained and sorted samples in pairs, pairing one healthy donor with one patient. The entire amount of isolated RNA was reverse transcribed using the High Capacity cDNA Reverse Transcription Kit, so the sequenced TCRB transcripts were expressed ones. Deep immunoSEQ sequencing was applied to naive, central memory and regulatory T cell samples, giving an average of about 3.8 million total reads per sample. Sorted cells were lysed in RLT buffer and RNA was extracted with DNase-treated RNeasy Micro or Mini kits, depending on cell number. To prevent cross-contamination, each cell subset was processed individually, whereas patient and healthy donor samples were processed jointly. Using the immunoSEQ multiplex PCR, TCRB sequences were amplified from cDNA into 87-bp fragments spanning the CDR3 region. Sequencing of the amplicons was performed on the Illumina HiSeq platform. The paper's processing steps were these. Synthetic template baselines were used to correct PCR bias computationally, reads within Hamming distance 2 were collapsed, and singletons that could not be merged were discarded. By aligning reads against IMGT, V, D and J genes, CDR3 length, and insertions or deletions at six rearrangement sites were assigned. Within each subset, clonotype counts were normalized to the number of sorted cells before true diversity and Gini coefficients were calculated with the tcR R package. The overlap coefficient, calculated on TCRB nucleotide sequences, was used to quantify repertoire sharing. As a proxy for the pre-selection repertoire, out-of-frame TCRB sequences from naive cells were analyzed. Here the immuneACCESS table is served through TCRdb, limited to in-frame sequences with V and J called. Missing clones are a known gap in these copies; in checked studies unresolved V genes cover under half, and the rest lacks a known reason. Clonal size and the V and J genes are those of that table, whereas D and trimming came from the DNA. For this sample there are under 550,000 clones; about an eighth appear just once. The ten most abundant clones make up more than 0.045% of the sample.

The CDR3 sequence holds 11 residues, the cysteine and phenylalanine included. The kept DNA is CDR3 alone, 33 bases in frame from the first base. CDR1 DFQATT and CDR2 SNEGSKA were looked up in the germline V gene (reference sequence). The source of this sequence is a woman aged 18-35 years in good health. The specimen sequenced was naive CD4+ T cells from blood. In light of the paper, this sample's cell subset or site label describes: true naive CD4+ T cells. Recombination connected TRBV20-1 to TRBJ2-7, with the D gene not confidently named. The nucleotide sequence is TGCAGTGCTCTCGGCTCCCACGAGCAGTACTTC. Its coded protein is CSALGSHEQYF.